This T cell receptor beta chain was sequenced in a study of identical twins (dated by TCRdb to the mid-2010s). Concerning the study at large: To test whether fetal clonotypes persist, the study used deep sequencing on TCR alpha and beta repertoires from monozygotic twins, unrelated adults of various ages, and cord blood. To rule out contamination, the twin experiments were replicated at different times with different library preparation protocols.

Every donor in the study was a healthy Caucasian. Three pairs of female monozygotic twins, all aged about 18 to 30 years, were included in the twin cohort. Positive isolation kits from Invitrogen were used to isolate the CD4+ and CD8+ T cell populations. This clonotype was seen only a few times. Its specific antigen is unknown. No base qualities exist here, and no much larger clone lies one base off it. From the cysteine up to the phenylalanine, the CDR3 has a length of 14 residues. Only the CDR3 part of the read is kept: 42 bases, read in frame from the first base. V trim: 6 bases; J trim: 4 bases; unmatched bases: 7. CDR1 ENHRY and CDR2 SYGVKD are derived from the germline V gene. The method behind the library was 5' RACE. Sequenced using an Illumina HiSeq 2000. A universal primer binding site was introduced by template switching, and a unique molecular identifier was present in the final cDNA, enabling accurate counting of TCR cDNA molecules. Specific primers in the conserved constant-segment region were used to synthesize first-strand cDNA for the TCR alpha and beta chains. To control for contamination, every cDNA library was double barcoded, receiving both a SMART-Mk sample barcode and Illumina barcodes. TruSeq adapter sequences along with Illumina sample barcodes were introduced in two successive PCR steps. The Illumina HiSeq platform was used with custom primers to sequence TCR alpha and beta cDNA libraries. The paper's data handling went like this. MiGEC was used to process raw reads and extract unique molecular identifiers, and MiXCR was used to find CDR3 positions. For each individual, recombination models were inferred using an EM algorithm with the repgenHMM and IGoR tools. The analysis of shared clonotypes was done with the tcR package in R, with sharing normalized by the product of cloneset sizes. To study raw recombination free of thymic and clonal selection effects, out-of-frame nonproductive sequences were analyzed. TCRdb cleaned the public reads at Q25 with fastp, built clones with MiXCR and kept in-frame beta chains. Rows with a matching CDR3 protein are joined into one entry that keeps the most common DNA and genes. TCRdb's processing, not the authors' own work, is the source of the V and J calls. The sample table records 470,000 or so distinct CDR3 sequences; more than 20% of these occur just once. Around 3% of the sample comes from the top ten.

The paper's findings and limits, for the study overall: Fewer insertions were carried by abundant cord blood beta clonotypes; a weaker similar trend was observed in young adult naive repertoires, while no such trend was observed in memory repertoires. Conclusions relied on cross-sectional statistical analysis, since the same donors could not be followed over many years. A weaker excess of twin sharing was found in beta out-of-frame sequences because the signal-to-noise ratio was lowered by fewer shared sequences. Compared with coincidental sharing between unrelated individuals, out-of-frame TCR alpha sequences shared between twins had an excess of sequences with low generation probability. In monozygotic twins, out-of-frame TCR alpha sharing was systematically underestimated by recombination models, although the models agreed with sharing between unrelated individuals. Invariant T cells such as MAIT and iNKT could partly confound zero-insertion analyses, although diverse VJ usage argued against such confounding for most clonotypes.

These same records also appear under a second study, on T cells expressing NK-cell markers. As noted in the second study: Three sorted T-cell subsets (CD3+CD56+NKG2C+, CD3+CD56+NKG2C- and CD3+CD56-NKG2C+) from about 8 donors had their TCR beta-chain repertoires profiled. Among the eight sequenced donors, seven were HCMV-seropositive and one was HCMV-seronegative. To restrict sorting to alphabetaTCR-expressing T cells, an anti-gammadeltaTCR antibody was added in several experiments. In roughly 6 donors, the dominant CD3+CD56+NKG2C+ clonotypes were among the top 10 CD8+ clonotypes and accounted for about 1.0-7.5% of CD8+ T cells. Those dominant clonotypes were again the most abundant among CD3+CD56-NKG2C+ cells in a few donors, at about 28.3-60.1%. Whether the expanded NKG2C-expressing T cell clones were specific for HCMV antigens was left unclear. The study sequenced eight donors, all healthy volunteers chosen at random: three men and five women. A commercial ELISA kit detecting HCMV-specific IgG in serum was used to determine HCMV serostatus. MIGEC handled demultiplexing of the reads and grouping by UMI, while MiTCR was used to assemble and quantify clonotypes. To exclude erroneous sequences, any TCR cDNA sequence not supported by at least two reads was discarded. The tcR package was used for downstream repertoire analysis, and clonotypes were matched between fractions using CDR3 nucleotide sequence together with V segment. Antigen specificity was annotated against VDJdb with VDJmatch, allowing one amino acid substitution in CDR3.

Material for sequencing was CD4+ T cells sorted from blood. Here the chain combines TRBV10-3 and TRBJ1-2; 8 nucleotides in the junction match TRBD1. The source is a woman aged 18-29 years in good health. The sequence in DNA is TGTGCCATCAGGGGACAGGAAGGCCTCTATGGCTACACCTTC. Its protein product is CAIRGQEGLYGYTF.